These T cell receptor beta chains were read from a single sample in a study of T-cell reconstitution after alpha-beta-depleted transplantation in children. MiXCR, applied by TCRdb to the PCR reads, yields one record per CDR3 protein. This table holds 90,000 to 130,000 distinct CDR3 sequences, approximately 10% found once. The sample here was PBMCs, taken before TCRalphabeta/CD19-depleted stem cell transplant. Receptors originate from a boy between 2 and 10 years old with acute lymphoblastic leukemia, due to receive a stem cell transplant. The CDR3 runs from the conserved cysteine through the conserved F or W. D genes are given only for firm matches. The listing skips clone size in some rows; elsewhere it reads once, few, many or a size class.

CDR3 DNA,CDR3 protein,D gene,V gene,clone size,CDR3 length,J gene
TGTGCCAGCAGTGAAGAGGGACAGCCCTACAATGAGCAGTTCTTC,CASSEEGQPYNEQFF,TRBD1,TRBV6-1,.,15,TRBJ2-1
TGCGCCAGCAGGACTACAGGGTATCAAGGCACAGATACGCAGTATTTT,CASRTTGYQGTDTQYF,.,TRBV5-1,few,16,TRBJ2-3
TGTGCCATCAGTGATAGTGGCTCCTATAATTCACCCCTCCACTTT,CAISDSGSYNSPLHF,.,TRBV10-3,.,15,TRBJ1-6
TGTGCCAGCAGTTTAGGCAATCAGCCCCAGCATTTT,CASSLGNQPQHF,.,TRBV12-3/TRBV12-4,many,12,TRBJ1-5
TGTGCCTCGACTGAACCTTTTCAAGAGACCCAGTACTTC,CASTEPFQETQYF,.,TRBV30,few,13,TRBJ2-5
TGCAGTGTGGACTCTGGAAACACCATATATTTT,CSVDSGNTIYF,.,TRBV20-1,many,11,TRBJ1-3
TGTGCCAGCGGAGGGAACACCGGGGAGCTGTTTTTT,CASGGNTGELFF,.,TRBV28,.,12,TRBJ2-2
TGTGCCAGTAGTCTTTACAGGGGGCGCACCTACTATGGCTACACCTTC,CASSLYRGRTYYGYTF,TRBD1,TRBV19,few,16,TRBJ1-2
TGTGCCAGCAGTTCTAAACGGGGCCAAGAGACCCAGTACTTC,CASSSKRGQETQYF,.,TRBV7-9,.,14,TRBJ2-5
TGTGCCAGCAGTTTGGAGATTAGCGGGAGAGGTCTCGGCGAGCAGTACTTC,CASSLEISGRGLGEQYF,TRBD2,TRBV12-3/TRBV12-4,.,17,TRBJ2-7
TGCGCCAGCAGCCCCCGGTCGGGTAACTTCTATGGCTACACCTTC,CASSPRSGNFYGYTF,.,TRBV5-1,.,15,TRBJ1-2
TGCAGCGTTGGACGGGACTCCTACGAGCAGTACTTC,CSVGRDSYEQYF,.,TRBV29-1,.,12,TRBJ2-7
TGTGCCAGCAGTGAATTACTAGCGGGGGTTAGCACAGATACGCAGTATTTT,CASSELLAGVSTDTQYF,TRBD2,TRBV2,many,17,TRBJ2-3
TGTGCCAGCAGTTCAACCGGGAGAATAATTACCTACGAGCAGTACTTC,CASSSTGRIITYEQYF,.,TRBV6-5,.,16,TRBJ2-7
TGTGCCAGCAGTGAACCTGGCACCCTGAACACTGAAGCTTTCTTT,CASSEPGTLNTEAFF,.,TRBV6-1,many,15,TRBJ1-1
TGTGCCAGCAGTTTAGATCTGGGGGCAGATACGCAGTATTTT,CASSLDLGADTQYF,.,TRBV12-3/TRBV12-4,many,14,TRBJ2-3
TGTGCCAGCAGTTTCCCCCGCCCGAGGGGAGATACGCAGTATTTT,CASSFPRPRGDTQYF,.,TRBV12-3/TRBV12-4,many,15,TRBJ2-3
TGCAGTGCCACCAAACCGGAGGGAGCCCCCTCCGCTGAACAGTTCTTC,CSATKPEGAPSAEQFF,.,TRBV20-1,.,16,TRBJ2-1
TGCGCCAGCAGCCGCGGGACTAGCGGCTCCTACGAGCAGTACTTC,CASSRGTSGSYEQYF,TRBD2,TRBV5-1,.,15,TRBJ2-7
TGTGCCAGCAGTTCCCCCCGCCTTCCAACTAATGAAAAACTGTTTTTT,CASSSPRLPTNEKLFF,.,TRBV28,.,16,TRBJ1-4
TGTGCCAGCAGCTATGGACTAGCGGGAGATAACGAGCAGTACTTC,CASSYGLAGDNEQYF,TRBD2,TRBV5-6,many,15,TRBJ2-7
TGCAGCGTTGAAAGGGGTCGTGAGCAGTTCTTC,CSVERGREQFF,.,TRBV29-1,few,11,TRBJ2-1
TGCGCCAGCAGCTTGGTTCGGCACAATGAGCAGTTCTTC,CASSLVRHNEQFF,.,TRBV5-1,many,13,TRBJ2-1
TGTGCCAGCAGTTTAGAGCGGGGAGGTGCCAATGAGCAGTTCTTC,CASSLERGGANEQFF,TRBD2,TRBV12-3/TRBV12-4,few,15,TRBJ2-1
TGCAGTGCTATGGGGCTAGCTGCAGATACGCAGTATTTT,CSAMGLAADTQYF,.,TRBV20-1,few,13,TRBJ2-3
TGCAGTGCTAGAGGACAGGGTCGGTACAATGAGCAGTTCTTC,CSARGQGRYNEQFF,TRBD1,TRBV20-1,few,14,TRBJ2-1
TGCAGTGTCGGGGGGACTAGCGGGAGGTGGCGCACCGGGGAGCTGTTTTTT,CSVGGTSGRWRTGELFF,TRBD2,TRBV20-1,few,17,TRBJ2-2
TGTGCCAGCAGTTCTAGCGGGAGGGCCACGGGGCAGTTCTTC,CASSSSGRATGQFF,TRBD2,TRBV27,.,14,TRBJ2-1
TGTGCCAGCAGCTTAGTGACCCCTGGGGACACCGGGGAGCTGTTTTTT,CASSLVTPGDTGELFF,.,TRBV7-3,few,16,TRBJ2-2
TGCAGTGCTACCCGGACTGCCGCGGATACGCAGTATTTT,CSATRTAADTQYF,.,TRBV20-1,.,13,TRBJ2-3
TGCAGTGCTAGAGATCTGGAGACCCAGTACTTC,CSARDLETQYF,.,TRBV20-1,many,11,TRBJ2-5
TGCAGTGCTAGACCCAAAACACCATCGGTCACCTACGAGCAGTACTTC,CSARPKTPSVTYEQYF,.,TRBV20-1,.,16,TRBJ2-7
TGTGCCAGCAGCCCATTGGGCAGGGGAGGACGAAATCAGCCCCAGCATTTT,CASSPLGRGGRNQPQHF,.,TRBV7-2,few,17,TRBJ1-5
TGTGCCAGCAGCTTCGGGGGATCTGGGGCCAACGTCCTGACTTTC,CASSFGGSGANVLTF,.,TRBV7-9,.,15,TRBJ2-6
TGCAGTGCTATTGAGTCAGGGAAAAACATTCAGTACTTC,CSAIESGKNIQYF,.,TRBV20-1,many,13,TRBJ2-4
TGTGCCAGCAGCTCTAGCGGGAGTGGCAATGAGCAGTTCTTC,CASSSSGSGNEQFF,TRBD2,TRBV7-9,.,14,TRBJ2-1
TGTGCCAGCAGCTTGGGCAGACGGGGGGACATTCAGTACTTC,CASSLGRRGDIQYF,TRBD2,TRBV5-6,few,14,TRBJ2-4
TGCGCCAGCAGCTTAAGCGGGAGATCGGGGTACAATGAGCAGTTCTTC,CASSLSGRSGYNEQFF,TRBD2,TRBV5-1,medium-sized,16,TRBJ2-1
TGCGCCAGTCGAACAGGGAGCACTGAAGCTTTCTTT,CASRTGSTEAFF,.,TRBV5-1,.,12,TRBJ1-1
TGCGCCAGCAGCATCTCCAGGGGTTGGACTGAAGCTTTCTTT,CASSISRGWTEAFF,.,TRBV5-1,.,14,TRBJ1-1
TGTGCCATCAGGGGGACAGATTACGAGCAGTACTTC,CAIRGTDYEQYF,TRBD1,TRBV10-3,many,12,TRBJ2-7
TGTGCCAGCAGCTTAGTGGGAGGACTAGCGGGTCAGAGGTACACAGATACGCAGTATTTT,CASSLVGGLAGQRYTDTQYF,TRBD2,TRBV11-2,few,20,TRBJ2-3
TGCAGCGTTAAGACAGGTAGCCACGAGCAGTACTTC,CSVKTGSHEQYF,.,TRBV29-1,.,12,TRBJ2-7
TGCAGTGCTAGACACGAGGGGGCGCTCGGCGAGCAGTACTTC,CSARHEGALGEQYF,TRBD1,TRBV20-1,few,14,TRBJ2-7
TGCGCCAGCCGACAGGGGCCCGAGGACGGAAACACCATATATTTT,CASRQGPEDGNTIYF,TRBD1,TRBV5-1,.,15,TRBJ1-3